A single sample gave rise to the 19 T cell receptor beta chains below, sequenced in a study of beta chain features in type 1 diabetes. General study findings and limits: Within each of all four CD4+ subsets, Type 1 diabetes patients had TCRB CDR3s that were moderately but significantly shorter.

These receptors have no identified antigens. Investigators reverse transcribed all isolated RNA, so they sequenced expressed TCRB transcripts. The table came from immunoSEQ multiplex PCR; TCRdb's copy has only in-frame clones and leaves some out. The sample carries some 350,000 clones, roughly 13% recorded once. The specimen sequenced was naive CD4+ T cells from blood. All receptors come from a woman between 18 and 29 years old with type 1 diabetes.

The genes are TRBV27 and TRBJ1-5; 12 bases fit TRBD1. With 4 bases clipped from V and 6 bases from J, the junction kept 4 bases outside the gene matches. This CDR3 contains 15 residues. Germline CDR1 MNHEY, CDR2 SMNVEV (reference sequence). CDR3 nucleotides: TGTGCCAGCAGTTACCGGGACAGGGGGCTTCAGCCCCAGCATTTT. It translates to CASSYRDRGLQPQHF.

This CDR3 is CASSRTATLQETQYF. The CDR3 region has the DNA TGCGCCAGCAGCCGGACAGCGACCCTCCAAGAGACCCAGTACTTC. The rearrangement links TRBV5-1 to TRBJ2-5, with D possibly TRBD1 on 6 matching bases. This CDR3 spans 15 amino acids. CDR1 is SGHRS and CDR2 is YFSETQ in the germline V gene. Trimming cost V 4 bases and J 1 base, with 14 bases left between them.

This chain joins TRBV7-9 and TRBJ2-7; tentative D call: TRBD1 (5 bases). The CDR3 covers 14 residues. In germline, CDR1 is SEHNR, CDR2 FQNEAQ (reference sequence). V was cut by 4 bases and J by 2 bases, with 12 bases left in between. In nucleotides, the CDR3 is TGTGCCAGCAGCTCTCGGACAAGCCCCTACGAGCAGTACTTC. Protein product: CASSSRTSPYEQYF.

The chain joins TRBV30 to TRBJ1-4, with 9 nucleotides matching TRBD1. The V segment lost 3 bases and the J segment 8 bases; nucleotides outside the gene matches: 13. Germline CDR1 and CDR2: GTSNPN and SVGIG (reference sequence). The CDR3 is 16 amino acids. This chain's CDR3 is CAWSTGQGRRVEKLFF. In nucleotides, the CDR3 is TGTGCCTGGAGCACGGGACAGGGTCGTCGAGTCGAAAAACTGTTTTTT.

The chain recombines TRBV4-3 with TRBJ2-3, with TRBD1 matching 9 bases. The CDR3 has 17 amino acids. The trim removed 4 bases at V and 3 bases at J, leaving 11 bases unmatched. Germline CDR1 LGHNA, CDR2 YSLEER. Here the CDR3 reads CASSRNTGGRWTDTQYF. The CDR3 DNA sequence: TGCGCCAGCAGCCGCAACACAGGGGGCAGGTGGACAGATACGCAGTATTTT.

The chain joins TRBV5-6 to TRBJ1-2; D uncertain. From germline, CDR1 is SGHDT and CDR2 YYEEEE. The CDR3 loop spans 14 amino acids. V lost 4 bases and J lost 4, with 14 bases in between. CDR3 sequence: CASSTGGPSYGYTF. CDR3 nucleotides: TGTGCCAGCAGCACCGGAGGGCCATCCTATGGCTACACCTTC.

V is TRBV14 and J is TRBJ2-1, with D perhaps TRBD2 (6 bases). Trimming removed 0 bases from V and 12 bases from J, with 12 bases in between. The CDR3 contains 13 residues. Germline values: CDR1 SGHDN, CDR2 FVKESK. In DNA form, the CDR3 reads TGTGCCAGCAGCCAAGATCTTGGAGGGTGGCAGTTCTTC. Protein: CASSQDLGGWQFF.

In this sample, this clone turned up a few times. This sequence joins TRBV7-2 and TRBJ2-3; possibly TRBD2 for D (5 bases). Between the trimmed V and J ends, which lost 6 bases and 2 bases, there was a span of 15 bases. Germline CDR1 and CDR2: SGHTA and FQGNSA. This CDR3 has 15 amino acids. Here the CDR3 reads CASSPGYVATDTQYF. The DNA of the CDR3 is TGTGCCAGCAGTCCGGGGTACGTGGCCACAGATACGCAGTATTTT.

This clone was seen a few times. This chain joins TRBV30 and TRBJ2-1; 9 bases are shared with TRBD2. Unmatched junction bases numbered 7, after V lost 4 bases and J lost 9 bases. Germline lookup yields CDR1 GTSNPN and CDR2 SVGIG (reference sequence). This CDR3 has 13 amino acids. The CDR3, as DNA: TGTGCCTGGAAGGCGGGAGGGCCGGGTGAGCAGTTCTTC. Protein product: CAWKAGGPGEQFF. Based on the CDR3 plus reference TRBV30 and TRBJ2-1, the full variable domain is SQTIHQWPATLVQPVGSPLSLECTVEGTSNPNLYWYRQAAGRGLQLLFYSVGIGQISSEVPQNLSASRPQDRQFILSSKKLLLSDSGFYLCAWKAGGPGEQFFGPGTRLTVL.

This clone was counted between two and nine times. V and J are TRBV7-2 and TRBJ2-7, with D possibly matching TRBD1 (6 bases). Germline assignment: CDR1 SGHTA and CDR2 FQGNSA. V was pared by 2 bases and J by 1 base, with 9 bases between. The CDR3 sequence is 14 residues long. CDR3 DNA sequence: TGTGCCAGCAGCTTATGGGACACATCCTACGAGCAGTACTTC. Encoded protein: CASSLWDTSYEQYF.

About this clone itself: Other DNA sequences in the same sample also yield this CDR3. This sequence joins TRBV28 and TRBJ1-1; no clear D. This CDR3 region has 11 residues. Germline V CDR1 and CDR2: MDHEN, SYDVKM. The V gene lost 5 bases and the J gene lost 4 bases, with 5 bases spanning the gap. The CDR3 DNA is TGTGCCAGCAGTCGAGGCACTGAAGCTTTCTTT. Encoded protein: CASSRGTEAFF.

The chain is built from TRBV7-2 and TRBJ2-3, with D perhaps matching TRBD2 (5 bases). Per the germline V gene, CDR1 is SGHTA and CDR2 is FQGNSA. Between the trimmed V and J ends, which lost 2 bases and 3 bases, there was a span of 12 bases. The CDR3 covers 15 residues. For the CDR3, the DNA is TGTGCCAGCAGCTTATTTGTGCGGGCTACAGATACGCAGTATTTT. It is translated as CASSLFVRATDTQYF.

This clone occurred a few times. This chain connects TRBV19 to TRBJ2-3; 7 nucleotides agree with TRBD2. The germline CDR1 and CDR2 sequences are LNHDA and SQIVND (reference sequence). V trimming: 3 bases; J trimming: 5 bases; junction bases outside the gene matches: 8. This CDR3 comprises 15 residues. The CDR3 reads CASSMVSGERDTQYF. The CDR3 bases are TGTGCCAGTAGTATGGTGAGCGGGGAGCGAGATACGCAGTATTTT.

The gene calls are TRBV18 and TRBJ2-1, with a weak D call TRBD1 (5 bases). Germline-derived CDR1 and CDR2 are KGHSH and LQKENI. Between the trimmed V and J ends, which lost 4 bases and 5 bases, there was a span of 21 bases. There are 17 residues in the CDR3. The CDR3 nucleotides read TGTGCCAGCTCACGCATTTGGCAGGGCGCATCCAACAATGAGCAGTTCTTC. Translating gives CASSRIWQGASNNEQFF.

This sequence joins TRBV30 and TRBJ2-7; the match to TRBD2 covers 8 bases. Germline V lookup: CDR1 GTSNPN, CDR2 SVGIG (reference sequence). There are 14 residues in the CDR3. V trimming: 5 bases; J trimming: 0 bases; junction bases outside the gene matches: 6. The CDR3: CAWGAGTSSYEQYF. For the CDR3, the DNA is TGTGCCTGGGGTGCCGGGACTAGCTCCTACGAGCAGTACTTC.

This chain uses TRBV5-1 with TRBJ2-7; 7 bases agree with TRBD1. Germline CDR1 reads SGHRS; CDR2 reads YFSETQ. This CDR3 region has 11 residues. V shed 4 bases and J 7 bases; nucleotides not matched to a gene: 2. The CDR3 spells CASSQDREQYF. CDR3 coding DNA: TGCGCCAGCAGCCAGGACAGGGAGCAGTACTTC.

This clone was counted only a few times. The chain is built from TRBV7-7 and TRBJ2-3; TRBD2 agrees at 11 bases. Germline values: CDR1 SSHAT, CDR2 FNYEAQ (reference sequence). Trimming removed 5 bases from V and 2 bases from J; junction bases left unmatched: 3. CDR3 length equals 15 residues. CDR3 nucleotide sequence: TGTGCCAGCAGCCTGGGACTAGCGGCCACAGATACGCAGTATTTT. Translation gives CASSLGLAATDTQYF.

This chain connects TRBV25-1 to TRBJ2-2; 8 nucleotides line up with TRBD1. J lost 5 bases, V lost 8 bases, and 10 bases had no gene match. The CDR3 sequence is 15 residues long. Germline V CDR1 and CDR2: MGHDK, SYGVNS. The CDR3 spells CASRGQGQVTGELFF. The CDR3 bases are TGTGCCAGCCGCGGACAGGGTCAAGTTACCGGGGAGCTGTTTTTT.

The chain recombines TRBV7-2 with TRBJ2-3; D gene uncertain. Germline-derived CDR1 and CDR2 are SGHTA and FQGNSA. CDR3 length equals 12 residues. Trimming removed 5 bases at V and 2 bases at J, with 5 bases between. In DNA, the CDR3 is TGTGCCAGCAGCCCTCCCACAGATACGCAGTATTTT. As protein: CASSPPTDTQYF.